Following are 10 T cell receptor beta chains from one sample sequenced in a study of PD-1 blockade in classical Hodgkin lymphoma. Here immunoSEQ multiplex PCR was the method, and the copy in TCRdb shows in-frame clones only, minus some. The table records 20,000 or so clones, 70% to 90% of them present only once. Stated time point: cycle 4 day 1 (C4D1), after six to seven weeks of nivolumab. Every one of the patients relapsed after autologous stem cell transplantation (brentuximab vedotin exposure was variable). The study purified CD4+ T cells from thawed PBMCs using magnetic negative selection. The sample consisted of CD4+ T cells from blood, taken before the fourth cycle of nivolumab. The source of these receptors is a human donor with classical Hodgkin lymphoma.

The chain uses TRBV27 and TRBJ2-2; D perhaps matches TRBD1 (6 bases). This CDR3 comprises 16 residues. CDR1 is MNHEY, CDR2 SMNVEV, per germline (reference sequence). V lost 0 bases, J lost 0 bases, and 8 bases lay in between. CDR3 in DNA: TGTGCCAGCAGTTTATCGGGGACACCGAACACCGGGGAGCTGTTTTTT. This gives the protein CASSLSGTPNTGELFF.

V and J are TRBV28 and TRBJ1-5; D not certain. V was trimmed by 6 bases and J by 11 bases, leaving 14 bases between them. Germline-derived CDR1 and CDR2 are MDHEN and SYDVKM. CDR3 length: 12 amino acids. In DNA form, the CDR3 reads TGTGCCAGCAGATGGGGAGATGCGACCCAGCATTTT. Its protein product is CASRWGDATQHF.

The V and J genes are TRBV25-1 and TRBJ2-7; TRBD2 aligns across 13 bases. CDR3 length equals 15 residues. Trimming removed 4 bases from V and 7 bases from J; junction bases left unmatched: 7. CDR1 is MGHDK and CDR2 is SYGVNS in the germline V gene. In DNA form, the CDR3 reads TGTGCCAGCAGTGTACTAGCGGGAGGGGAGGCAGAGCAGTACTTC. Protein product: CASSVLAGGEAEQYF.

CDR3 nucleotides: TGTGCCAGCAGCTTAGGAATCTGGGATGAGCAGTTCTTC. This codes for CASSLGIWDEQFF. The rearrangement joins TRBV7-7 to TRBJ2-1; no definite D call. The CDR3 spans 13 residues. Germline-derived CDR1 and CDR2 are SSHAT and FNYEAQ (reference sequence). V dropped 1 base and J dropped 8 bases, with 9 bases sitting between them.

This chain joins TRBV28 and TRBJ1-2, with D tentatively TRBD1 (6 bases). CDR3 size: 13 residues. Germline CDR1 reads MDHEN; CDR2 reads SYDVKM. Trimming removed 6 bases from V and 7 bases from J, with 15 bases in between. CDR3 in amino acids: CASRASGAGGYTF. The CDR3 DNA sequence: TGTGCCAGCAGGGCCTCGGGGGCAGGTGGCTACACCTTC.

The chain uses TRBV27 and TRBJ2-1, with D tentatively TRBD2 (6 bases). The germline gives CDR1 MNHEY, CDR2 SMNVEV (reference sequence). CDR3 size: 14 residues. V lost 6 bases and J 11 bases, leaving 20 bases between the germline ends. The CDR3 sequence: CASRPGGNRHKQFF. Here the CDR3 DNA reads TGTGCCAGCAGACCTGGAGGGAACCGTCATAAGCAGTTCTTC.

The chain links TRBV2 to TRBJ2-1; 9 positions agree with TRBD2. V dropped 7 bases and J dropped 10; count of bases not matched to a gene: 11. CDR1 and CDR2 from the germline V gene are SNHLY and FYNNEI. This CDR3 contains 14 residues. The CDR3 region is CASKRVAGVGEQFF. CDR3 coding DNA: TGTGCCAGCAAGAGAGTAGCGGGAGTAGGAGAGCAGTTCTTC.

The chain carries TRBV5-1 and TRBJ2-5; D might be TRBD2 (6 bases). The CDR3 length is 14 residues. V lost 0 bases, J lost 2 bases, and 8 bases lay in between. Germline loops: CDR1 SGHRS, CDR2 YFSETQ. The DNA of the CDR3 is TGCGCCAGCAGCTTGGGAGGAGGGCAAGAGACCCAGTACTTC. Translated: CASSLGGGQETQYF. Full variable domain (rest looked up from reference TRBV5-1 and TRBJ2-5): KAGVTQTPRYLIKTRGQQVTLSCSPISGHRSVSWYQQTPGQGLQFLFEYFSETQRNKGNFPGRFSGRQFSNSRSEMNVSTLELGDSALYLCASSLGGGQETQYFGPGTRLLVL.

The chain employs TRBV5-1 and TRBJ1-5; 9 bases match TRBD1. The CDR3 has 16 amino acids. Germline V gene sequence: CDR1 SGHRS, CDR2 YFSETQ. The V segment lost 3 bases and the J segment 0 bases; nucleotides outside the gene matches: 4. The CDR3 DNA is TGCGCCAGCAGCTGGGGGGACAGGGATAGCAATCAGCCCCAGCATTTT. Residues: CASSWGDRDSNQPQHF.

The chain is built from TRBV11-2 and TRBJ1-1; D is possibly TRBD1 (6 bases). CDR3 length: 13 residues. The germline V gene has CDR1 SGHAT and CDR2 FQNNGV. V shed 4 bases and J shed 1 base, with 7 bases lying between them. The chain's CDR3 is CASSSDRNTEAFF. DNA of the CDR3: TGTGCCAGCAGCTCGGACAGGAACACTGAAGCTTTCTTT.